This note documents a single T cell receptor beta chain sequence. Its antigen is unknown. This sample stems from a study of a mutant IDH1 vaccine in newly diagnosed glioma. As for the study in general: Across weeks 1, 3, 5, 7, 11, 15, 19 and 23, patients received a vaccination each time, eight in all. Before enrollment, the patients had been treated with radiotherapy alone, temozolomide alone, or both together. Most of them had received both. Beginning 4-6 weeks after radiotherapy alone, or with temozolomide cycles, vaccination took place. Study results and limitations: There were vaccine-induced immune responses in around 94% of the patients.

The protocol was immunoSEQ multiplex PCR, while the TCRdb copy is restricted to in-frame clones and leaves out a portion. The sample lists about 65,000 clones, approximately 84% seen once, with roughly 3.9% in the top ten. The time point: week 23, last vaccination. Each dose delivered 300 ug of mutant IDH1 20-mer peptide subcutaneously with imiquimod. V shed 1 base and J shed 9 bases, with 13 bases lying between them. The CDR3 spans 14 residues. Germline CDR1 reads ENHRY; CDR2 reads SYGVKD. The receptor comes from a man aged 25 to 45 with glioma. The specimen was PBMCs, collected from a glioma patient whose treatment included an IDH1 peptide vaccine. The chain is built from TRBV10-3 and TRBJ2-1, with D perhaps TRBD1 or TRBD2 (5 bases each). The CDR3 reads CAISELGDRTEQFF. The CDR3 DNA reads as TGTGCCATCAGTGAGTTGGGGGACCGGACTGAGCAGTTCTTC.